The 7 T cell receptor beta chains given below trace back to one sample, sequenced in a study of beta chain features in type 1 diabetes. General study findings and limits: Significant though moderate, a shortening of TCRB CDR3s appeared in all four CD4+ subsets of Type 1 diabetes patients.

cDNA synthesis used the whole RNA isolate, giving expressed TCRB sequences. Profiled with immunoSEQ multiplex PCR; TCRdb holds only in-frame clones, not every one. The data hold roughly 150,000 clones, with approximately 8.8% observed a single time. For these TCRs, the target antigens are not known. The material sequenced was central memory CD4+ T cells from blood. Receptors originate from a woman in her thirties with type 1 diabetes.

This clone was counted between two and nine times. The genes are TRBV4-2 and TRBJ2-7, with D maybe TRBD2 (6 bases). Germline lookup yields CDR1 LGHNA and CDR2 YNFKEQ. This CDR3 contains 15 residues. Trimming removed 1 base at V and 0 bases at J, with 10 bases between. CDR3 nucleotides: TGTGCCAGCAGCCAAGTAGGCGGGATCTCCTACGAGCAGTACTTC. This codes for CASSQVGGISYEQYF.

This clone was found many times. Written as DNA, the CDR3 is TGCGCCAGCAGTACGGTGCATGGCTACACCTTC. Its protein product is CASSTVHGYTF. The V and J genes are TRBV23-1 and TRBJ1-2, with unresolved D. TRBV23-1 belongs to the ORF category, with a function that is uncertain. CDR3 length: 11 residues. The ends were cut back, 5 bases at V and 6 bases at J, with 7 bases in the middle.

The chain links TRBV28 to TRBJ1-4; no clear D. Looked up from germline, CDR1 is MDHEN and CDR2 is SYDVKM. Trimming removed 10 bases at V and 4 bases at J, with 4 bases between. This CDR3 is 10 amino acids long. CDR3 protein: CATNNEKLFF. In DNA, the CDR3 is TGTGCCACCAATAATGAAAAACTGTTTTTT.

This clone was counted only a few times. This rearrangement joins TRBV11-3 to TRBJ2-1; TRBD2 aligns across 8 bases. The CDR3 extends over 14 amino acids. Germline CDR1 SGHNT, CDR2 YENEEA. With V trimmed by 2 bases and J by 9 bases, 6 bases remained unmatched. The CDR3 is CASSLNAGGGEQFF. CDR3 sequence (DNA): TGTGCCAGCAGCTTAAATGCGGGGGGCGGTGAGCAGTTCTTC. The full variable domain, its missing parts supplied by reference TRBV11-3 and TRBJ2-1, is EAGVVQSPRYKIIEKKQPVAFWCNPISGHNTLYWYLQNLGQGPELLIRYENEEAVDDSQLPKDRFSAERLKGVDSTLKIQPAELGDSAVYLCASSLNAGGGEQFFGPGTRLTVL.

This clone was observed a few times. The CDR3 region is CASSVEARQGYEQYF. The DNA for the CDR3 is TGTGCCAGCAGCGTAGAGGCTCGGCAGGGCTACGAGCAGTACTTC. The chain is built from TRBV9 and TRBJ2-7; D might be TRBD1 (5 bases). The V and J ends lost 0 bases and 3 bases respectively, with 13 bases between them. This CDR3 has 15 amino acids. The germline V gene has CDR1 SGDLS and CDR2 YYNGEE.

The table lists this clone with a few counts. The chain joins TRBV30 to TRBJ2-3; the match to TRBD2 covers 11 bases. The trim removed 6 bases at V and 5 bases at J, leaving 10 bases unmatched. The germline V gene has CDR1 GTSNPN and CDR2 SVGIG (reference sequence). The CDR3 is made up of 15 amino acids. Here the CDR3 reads CACGALAGGGDTQYF. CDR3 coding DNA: TGTGCCTGTGGTGCCCTAGCGGGAGGAGGAGATACGCAGTATTTT.

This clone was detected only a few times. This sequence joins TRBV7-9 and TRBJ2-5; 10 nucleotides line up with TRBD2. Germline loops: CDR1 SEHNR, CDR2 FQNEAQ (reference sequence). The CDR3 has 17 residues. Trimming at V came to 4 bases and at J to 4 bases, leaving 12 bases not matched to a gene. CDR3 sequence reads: CASSSKAAGGLRETQYF. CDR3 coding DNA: TGTGCCAGCAGCTCCAAGGCAGCGGGAGGGTTGCGAGAGACCCAGTACTTC.